These T cell receptor beta chains were read from a single sample in a study of metastatic and nonmetastatic thyroid tumors. TCRdb re-processed the PCR reads through MiXCR. The data show under 5,000 clones, around 38% seen once. Sequenced: tumor tissue. The receptors stem from a male donor with papillary thyroid cancer or a benign thyroid nodule (not recorded which). Some clones in this sample may be carry-over from other donors' samples. Both conserved end residues are part of each CDR3. The D gene is left open where the match is weak. The size of a clone is reported for some rows only, either as once, few or many, or as a class for expanded clones.

few,TRBJ2-2,TRBV6-4,.,CASSDKSADTGELFF,TGTGCCAGCAGTGACAAGAGCGCTGACACCGGGGAGCTGTTTTTT
few,TRBJ1-2,TRBV6-1,TRBD1,CASKRQGGEAGYTF,TGTGCCAGCAAAAGACAGGGGGGAGAGGCTGGCTACACCTTC
.,TRBJ1-1,TRBV19,TRBD1,CASSIRDRESTEAFF,TGTGCCAGTAGTATCCGGGACAGGGAATCCACTGAAGCTTTCTTT
few,TRBJ1-5,TRBV28,.,CASSRQGLRQPQHF,TGTGCCAGCAGTCGGCAGGGCCTGCGGCAGCCCCAGCATTTT
.,TRBJ2-7,TRBV11-2,TRBD1,CASSSQSWTGSYEQYF,TGTGCCAGCAGCTCTCAAAGTTGGACAGGGTCCTACGAGCAGTACTTC
once,TRBJ2-5,TRBV5-4,.,CASSLPATEETQYF,TGTGCCAGCAGCTTGCCTGCGACCGAAGAGACCCAGTACTTC
.,TRBJ2-7,TRBV9,TRBD2,CASSVGREEAYEQYF,TGTGCCAGCAGCGTGGGGCGGGAGGAAGCCTACGAGCAGTACTTC
.,TRBJ1-5,TRBV6-1,TRBD1,CASSESGGASNQPQHF,TGTGCCAGCAGTGAATCAGGGGGCGCGAGCAATCAGCCCCAGCATTTT
.,TRBJ2-6,TRBV6-1,.,CASSETGTGANVLTF,TGTGCCAGCAGCGAAACAGGGACCGGGGCCAACGTCCTGACTTTC
.,TRBJ1-1,TRBV25-1,TRBD1,CASRDREAAEAFF,TGTGCCAGCAGGGACAGGGAGGCGGCTGAAGCTTTCTTT
.,TRBJ2-7,TRBV6-1,TRBD1,CASSPTTPGQGLDEQYF,TGTGCCAGCAGTCCTACAACCCCGGGACAGGGTCTAGACGAGCAGTACTTC
few,TRBJ2-1,TRBV27,.,CASSLGAGAEREQFF,TGTGCCAGCAGTCTCGGGGCGGGGGCGGAACGTGAGCAGTTCTTC
large,TRBJ2-1,TRBV29-1,.,CTAMGISYNEQFF,TGCACCGCGATGGGTATCTCCTACAATGAGCAGTTCTTC
.,TRBJ2-7,TRBV28,.,CASSLRDTSYEQYF,TGTGCCAGCAGTTTGCGGGACACTTCCTACGAGCAGTACTTC
few,TRBJ1-2,TRBV6-2/TRBV6-3,TRBD1,CASSRDRARGYTF,TGTGCCAGCAGCCGGGACAGAGCCCGCGGCTACACCTTT
.,TRBJ2-1,TRBV11-1,TRBD2,CASSPTSGVTSYNEQFF,TGTGCCAGCAGTCCGACTAGCGGGGTTACCTCCTACAATGAGCAGTTCTTC
.,TRBJ2-2,TRBV5-1,TRBD2,CASRASGFQELFF,TGCGCCAGCAGGGCTAGCGGATTCCAAGAGCTGTTTTTT
.,TRBJ2-1,TRBV3-1,.,CASSHRTGYNEQFF,TGTGCCAGCAGTCACCGGACTGGGTATAATGAGCAGTTCTTC
few,TRBJ1-6,TRBV28,.,CASKQYSSYNSPLHF,TGTGCCAGCAAGCAGTATAGCTCCTATAATTCACCCCTCCACTTT
once,TRBJ1-1,TRBV7-8,.,CASSFSPGERGTEAFF,TGTGCCAGCAGCTTTTCCCCAGGGGAGCGCGGCACTGAAGCTTTCTTT
.,TRBJ1-2,TRBV6-1,TRBD1,CASGFGQGNYGYTF,TGTGCCAGCGGTTTTGGACAGGGAAACTATGGCTACACCTTC
few,TRBJ2-7,TRBV27,TRBD1,CASSVEQGVSEQYF,TGTGCCAGCAGTGTAGAACAGGGGGTAAGCGAGCAGTACTTC
few,TRBJ1-2,TRBV28,.,CASSLEGRAGTF,TGTGCCAGCAGTTTGGAGGGGCGTGCGGGGACCTTC
.,TRBJ1-1,TRBV7-2,.,CASSSIHNTEAFF,TGTGCCAGCAGCTCCATCCATAACACTGAAGCTTTCTTT
.,TRBJ1-2,TRBV6-5,.,CASSLEGYGYTF,TGTGCCAGCAGTTTAGAAGGGTATGGCTACACCTTC
.,TRBJ1-2,TRBV27,.,CASSLIIASQFYGYTF,TGTGCCAGCAGTTTAATAATTGCCAGCCAATTCTATGGCTACACCTTC
large,TRBJ2-7,TRBV28,.,CASSSTGQLSYEQYF,TGTGCCAGCAGTTCAACCGGACAGCTCTCCTACGAGCAGTACTTC
.,TRBJ2-7,TRBV6-1,.,CASSVTSSSYEQYF,TGTGCCAGCAGTGTGACATCAAGCTCCTACGAGCAGTACTTC
.,TRBJ1-5,TRBV9,TRBD1,CASSEGQGGQPQHF,TGTGCCAGCAGCGAGGGACAGGGAGGGCAGCCCCAGCATTTT
.,TRBJ2-6,TRBV28,TRBD1,CASSQRGRRAGANVLTF,TGTGCCAGCAGTCAAAGGGGGCGTAGGGCTGGGGCCAACGTCCTGACTTTC